This record looks at one TCR beta chain sequence and its context. This record belongs to a study of blood T cells in healthy people across ages. CDR1 and CDR2 (germline): SGHAT, FQNNGV. The V segment lost 1 base and the J segment 4 bases; nucleotides outside the gene matches: 3. The CDR3 totals 17 residues. A sample-barcoded 5' primer and a J-beta primer mix were used in a second PCR of about 7 to 11 cycles. TCRdb re-called the 5' RACE reads through MiXCR, storing one row per CDR3 protein. The sample consists of about 380,000 distinct CDR3 sequences, about 52% of them appearing once. The chain has TRBV11-2 and TRBJ2-1, with 14 bases identical to TRBD2. The sequence came from a man in his fifties or sixties in good health. Sequenced sample: blood. The CDR3 reads CASSLARTSGGYNEQFF. Written as DNA, the CDR3 is TGTGCCAGCAGCTTAGCCCGGACTAGCGGGGGGTACAATGAGCAGTTCTTC.